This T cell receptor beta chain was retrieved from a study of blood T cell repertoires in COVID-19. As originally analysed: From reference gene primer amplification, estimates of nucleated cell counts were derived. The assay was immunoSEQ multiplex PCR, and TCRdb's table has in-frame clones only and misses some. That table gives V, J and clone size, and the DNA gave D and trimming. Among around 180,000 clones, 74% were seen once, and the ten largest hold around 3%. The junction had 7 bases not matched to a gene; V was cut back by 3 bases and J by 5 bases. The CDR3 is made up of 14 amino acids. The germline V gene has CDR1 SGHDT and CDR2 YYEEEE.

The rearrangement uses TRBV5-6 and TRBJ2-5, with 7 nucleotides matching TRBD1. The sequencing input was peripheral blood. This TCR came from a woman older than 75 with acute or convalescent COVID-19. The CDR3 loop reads CASSWAGTDETQYF. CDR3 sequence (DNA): TGTGCCAGCAGCTGGGCCGGGACAGATGAGACCCAGTACTTC.